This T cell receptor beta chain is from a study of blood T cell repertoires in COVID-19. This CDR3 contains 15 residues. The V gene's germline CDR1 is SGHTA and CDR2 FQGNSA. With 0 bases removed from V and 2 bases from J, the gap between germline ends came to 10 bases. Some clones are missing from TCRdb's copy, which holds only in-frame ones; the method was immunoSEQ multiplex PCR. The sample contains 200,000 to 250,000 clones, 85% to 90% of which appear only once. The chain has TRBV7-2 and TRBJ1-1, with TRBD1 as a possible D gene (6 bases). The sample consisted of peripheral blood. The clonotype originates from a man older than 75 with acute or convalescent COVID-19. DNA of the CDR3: TGTGCCAGCAGCTTAGCCCAGGGGATAAACACTGAAGCTTTCTTT. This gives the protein CASSLAQGINTEAFF. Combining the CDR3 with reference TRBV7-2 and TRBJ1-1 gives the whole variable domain GAGVSQSPSNKVTEKGKDVELRCDPISGHTALYWYRQSLGQGLEFLIYFQGNSAPDKSGLPSDRFSAERTGGSVSTLTIQRTQQEDSAVYLCASSLAQGINTEAFFGQGTRLTVV.